This T cell receptor (beta chain) stems from a study of human versus mouse CDR3 diversity and MHC coevolution. Background on the study: The immunoSEQ assay reportedly detects one in 200,000 T cells.

Germline trimming cut 8 bases from V and 8 bases from J; bases unmatched to any gene: 11. This CDR3 has 14 residues. Germline-derived CDR1 and CDR2 are MNHNS and SASEGT. Data came from immunoSEQ multiplex PCR; TCRdb stores just in-frame clones and leaves some out. The sample has some 60,000 clones, 94% seen once. This TCR was sampled from a person aged 55 to 70 in good health. Material for sequencing was naive CD4+ T cells from blood. The subset here: CD45RO-negative CD62L-positive naive CD4 T cells. The rearrangement links TRBV6-1 to TRBJ2-1, with 8 bases fitting TRBD1. For the CDR3, the DNA is TGTGCCAGCTTCCTCGGGTCAGGGGGCTATGAGCAGTTCTTC. Translation gives CASFLGSGGYEQFF.